This T cell receptor beta chain was observed in a study of blood T cell repertoires in COVID-19. As for the study in general: Both acute and convalescent COVID-19 samples were obtained from the United States, Italy and Spain. Sample material is recorded as cDNA or gDNA derived from T cells, B-cell-depleted T cells, or PBMCs.

The ends lost 6 bases at V and 4 bases at J; junction bases unmatched: 7. This CDR3 region has 15 residues. In the source study's methods: Estimation of nucleated cell counts was performed using reference gene primer amplification. Using immunoSEQ multiplex PCR, the repertoire was profiled, and TCRdb retains in-frame clones only, with some absent. V, J and clone size are those of that table, while D and trimming were read from the DNA. The data contain approximately 170,000 clones, 83% of them singletons. This clonotype was obtained from an elderly woman with acute or convalescent COVID-19. The gene calls are TRBV23-1 and TRBJ1-2, with TRBD1 identical over 11 bases. TRBV23-1 is reported as an ORF; its role is uncertain. The specimen sequenced was peripheral blood. CDR3 in DNA: TGCGCCAGCAGGGGGACAGGGGGTGCCTTCTATGGCTACACCTTC. Protein: CASRGTGGAFYGYTF.